Shown below are 32 T cell receptor beta chains from a single sample sequenced in a study of blood T cell repertoires in COVID-19. The repertoire was sequenced with immunoSEQ multiplex PCR; TCRdb's copy has only in-frame clones and lacks some. The repertoire holds roughly 76,000 clones, roughly 80% seen once, with just over 35% in the top ten. Sequenced input: peripheral blood. These receptors originate from a woman between 65 and 79 years old with acute or convalescent COVID-19.

The genes are TRBV5-1 and TRBJ2-1; 8 bases map to TRBD1. The CDR3 has 15 amino acids. Germline V CDR1 and CDR2: SGHRS, YFSETQ. V lost 0 bases and J lost 3; bases outside the gene matches: 2. CDR3 nucleotides: TGCGCCAGCAGCTTGGAGGGACAGGACTACAATGAGCAGTTCTTC. It yields the protein CASSLEGQDYNEQFF.

This chain uses TRBV6-5 with TRBJ2-3; TRBD1 matches at 10 bases. The length of the CDR3 is 15 residues. Germline-derived CDR1 and CDR2 are MNHEY and SVGAGI. Germline trimming cut 6 bases from V and 9 bases from J; bases unmatched to any gene: 12. CDR3 residues: CASRFGTGERGTQYF. The DNA for the CDR3 is TGTGCCAGCAGGTTCGGGACAGGGGAACGCGGCACGCAGTATTTT.

The rearrangement joins TRBV3-1 (or the pseudogene TRBV3-2) to TRBJ2-2, with 9 positions matching TRBD2. Germline trimming cut 1 base from V and 6 bases from J; bases unmatched to any gene: 3. The germline CDR1 and CDR2 sequences are LGHDT and YNNKEL (reference sequence). The CDR3 is 15 residues long. The CDR3 reads CASSQGGRASGELFF. CDR3 nucleotides: TGTGCCAGCAGCCAAGGCGGGAGGGCCTCCGGGGAGCTGTTTTTT.

V and J are TRBV5-6 and TRBJ1-6; D is ambiguous. Deletions cut 1 base from V and 9 bases from J, with 5 bases between. CDR1 is SGHDT and CDR2 is YYEEEE in the germline V gene. This CDR3 has 12 amino acids. The CDR3 DNA sequence: TGTGCCAGCAGCTTGTACTTTTCACCCCTCCACTTT. Residues: CASSLYFSPLHF. The full variable domain, with the rest looked up from reference TRBV5-6 and TRBJ1-6, is DAGVTQSPTHLIKTRGQQVTLRCSPKSGHDTVSWYQQALGQGPQFIFQYYEEEERQRGNFPDRFSGHQFPNYSSELNVNALLLGDSALYLCASSLYFSPLHFGNGTRLTVT.

There are a few counts of this clone. This chain joins TRBV7-9 and TRBJ2-7; D is unclear. Trimming pared 3 bases from V and 2 bases from J, leaving 14 bases between. CDR3 length: 15 amino acids. CDR1 and CDR2 from the germline V gene are SEHNR and FQNEAQ (reference sequence). CDR3 coding DNA: TGTGCCAGCAGCTTCCGTCAGTTCGGAGCCTACGAGCAGTACTTC. Translating gives CASSFRQFGAYEQYF.

The J gene is TRBJ2-7, the V gene TRBV7-2; 11 bases fit TRBD1. Germline V CDR1 and CDR2: SGHTA, FQGNSA. The CDR3 has 15 residues. V lost 3 bases, J lost 3 bases, and 4 bases stayed unmatched. The CDR3 nucleotides are TGTGCCAGCAGCTTTGACGGGACAGGGGGCTACGAGCAGTACTTC. It is translated as CASSFDGTGGYEQYF. Full variable domain (missing parts from reference TRBV7-2 and TRBJ2-7): GAGVSQSPSNKVTEKGKDVELRCDPISGHTALYWYRQSLGQGLEFLIYFQGNSAPDKSGLPSDRFSAERTGGSVSTLTIQRTQQEDSAVYLCASSFDGTGGYEQYFGPGTRLTVT.

This chain uses TRBV10-3 with TRBJ2-7; 7 nucleotides match TRBD1. Germline loops: CDR1 ENHRY, CDR2 SYGVKD. The CDR3 is 15 amino acids. Losses at the gene ends were 5 bases for V and 2 bases for J; bases not matched to a gene: 9. The CDR3 region has the DNA TGTGCCATCAGTCCCAGCTTACAGGGGCCCTACGAGCAGTACTTC. It encodes CAISPSLQGPYEQYF.

J is TRBJ2-2 and V is TRBV24-1; 7 bases match TRBD1. The germline CDR1 and CDR2 sequences are KGHDR and SFDVKD. The V segment lost 3 bases and the J segment 4 bases; nucleotides outside the gene matches: 7. The CDR3 covers 16 residues. The DNA of the CDR3 is TGTGCCACCAGTGATCCGACACAGGGGCCCACCGGGGAGCTGTTTTTT. Translating it yields CATSDPTQGPTGELFF.

This chain uses TRBV6-1 with TRBJ2-7, with TRBD2 identical over 7 bases. CDR1 and CDR2 (germline): MNHNS, SASEGT. The junction had 4 bases not matched to a gene; V was cut back by 2 bases and J by 3 bases. This CDR3 is built from 14 residues. The DNA of the CDR3 is TGTGCCAGCAGTGAATTTGGCGGGAGCTACGAGCAGTACTTC. Residues: CASSEFGGSYEQYF.

V is TRBV7-9 and J is TRBJ1-4; TRBD1 aligns across 9 bases. V was pared by 5 bases and J by 8 bases, with 9 bases of the junction left unmatched. This CDR3 has 15 amino acids. Germline CDR1 and CDR2: SEHNR and FQNEAQ (reference sequence). CDR3 sequence (DNA): TGTGCCAGCAGCCTAGGGATGACAGGGGGGGAAAAACTGTTTTTT. It is translated as CASSLGMTGGEKLFF.

This chain connects TRBV19 to TRBJ1-4; D ambiguous. V shed 3 bases and J shed 6 bases, with 20 bases lying between them. Germline V CDR1 and CDR2: LNHDA, SQIVND (reference sequence). The CDR3 sequence is 17 residues long. The CDR3 DNA is TGTGCCAGTAGTATCCGGGTCTTCGGAGGTGCGGATGAAAAACTGTTTTTT. Translating gives CASSIRVFGGADEKLFF.

The chain carries TRBV5-6 and TRBJ1-1; 9 bases match TRBD1. J lost 1 base, V lost 0 bases, and 10 bases had no gene match. The CDR3 has 18 residues. Germline V gene lookup returns CDR1 SGHDT and CDR2 YYEEEE. CDR3 in amino acids: CASSLVRTGVWTNTEAFF. In DNA form, the CDR3 reads TGTGCCAGCAGCTTGGTTCGGACAGGGGTATGGACGAACACTGAAGCTTTCTTT.

The sample holds a few counts of this clone. This CDR3 reads CASSIYPGSYNEQFF. The CDR3 coding sequence is TGTGCCAGTAGTATTTATCCGGGTTCCTACAATGAGCAGTTCTTC. The genes are TRBV19 and TRBJ2-1; D ambiguous. V was pared by 3 bases and J by 1 base, with 10 bases between. The CDR3 spans 15 residues. The V gene's germline CDR1 is LNHDA and CDR2 SQIVND (reference sequence).

J is TRBJ1-1 and V is TRBV30; weak D call: TRBD1 (5 bases). The CDR3 sequence is 14 residues long. Trimming left V 2 bases short and J 0 bases short, with 10 bases between. Germline lookup yields CDR1 GTSNPN and CDR2 SVGIG (reference sequence). The CDR3 sequence is CAWSPGTVNTEAFF. CDR3 bases: TGTGCCTGGAGTCCCGGGACTGTGAACACTGAAGCTTTCTTT.

This chain links TRBV12-5 with TRBJ1-5; maybe TRBD1 (5 bases). The CDR3 contains 14 residues. Germline lookup yields CDR1 LGHNT and CDR2 FRNRAP. V was clipped by 2 bases and J by 5 bases, with 10 bases between them. The CDR3 loop reads CASGLYGTYQPQHF. The CDR3 DNA reads as TGTGCTAGTGGTTTGTATGGGACTTATCAGCCCCAGCATTTT.

This clone has just a few counts. The V call is TRBV7-2, the J call TRBJ2-5, with 12 bases identical to TRBD2. V lost 5 bases, J lost 2 bases, and 6 bases stayed unmatched. The germline gives CDR1 SGHTA, CDR2 FQGNSA. The CDR3 loop spans 16 amino acids. The CDR3 DNA sequence: TGTGCCAGCAGCCTCGGGCTAGCGGGAGGGCAAGAGACCCAGTACTTC. This gives the protein CASSLGLAGGQETQYF.

The chain employs TRBV7-2 and TRBJ1-5; D unresolved. Per the germline V gene, CDR1 is SGHTA and CDR2 is FQGNSA. Trimming cost V 1 base and J 5 bases, with 6 bases left between them. The CDR3 has 13 amino acids. The CDR3 spells CASSLGRDQPQHF. The CDR3 nucleotides are TGTGCCAGCAGCTTAGGTCGGGATCAGCCCCAGCATTTT.

The rearrangement uses TRBV12-3 or TRBV12-4 and TRBJ1-3; TRBD1 matches at 7 bases. The V and J ends lost 8 bases and 2 bases, in that order; junction bases with no gene match: 0. This CDR3 has 12 residues. The chain's CDR3 is CASDRAGNTIYF. In nucleotides, the CDR3 is TGTGCCAGCGACAGGGCTGGAAACACCATATATTTT.

This rearrangement joins TRBV3-1 (or the pseudogene TRBV3-2) to TRBJ1-6; D gene ambiguous. The V end lost 1 base, the J end lost 8 bases, and 9 bases lay between the germline ends. CDR3 length: 14 amino acids. The V gene's germline CDR1 is LGHDT and CDR2 YNNKEL (reference sequence). CDR3 residues: CASSQASRDSPLHF. In DNA form, the CDR3 reads TGTGCCAGCAGCCAAGCCAGCCGGGATTCACCCCTCCACTTT.

The chain uses TRBV5-4 and TRBJ2-7; D is unclear. Per germline, CDR1 SGHNT and CDR2 YYREEE (reference sequence). This CDR3 region has 14 residues. V lost 2 bases and J lost 6, with 15 bases in between. For the CDR3, the DNA is TGTGCCAGCAGCTTAATGGCAGGAAGGTCCGAGCAGTACTTC. Its translation is CASSLMAGRSEQYF. Combining the CDR3 with reference TRBV5-4 and TRBJ2-7 gives the whole variable domain ETGVTQSPTHLIKTRGQQVTLRCSSQSGHNTVSWYQQALGQGPQFIFQYYREEENGRGNFPPRFSGLQFPNYSSELNVNALELDDSALYLCASSLMAGRSEQYFGPGTRLTVT.

V usage is TRBV24-1 and J usage is TRBJ2-5, with a weak D call TRBD2 (5 bases). This CDR3 has 15 residues. Germline loops: CDR1 KGHDR, CDR2 SFDVKD. Trimming left V 0 bases short and J 0 bases short, with 7 bases between. CDR3 DNA: TGTGCCACCAGTGATTTGCGGGATCACCAAGAGACCCAGTACTTC. Protein sequence: CATSDLRDHQETQYF.

CDR3 DNA sequence: TGTGCCAGCAGCTCTCGGACAGGGGGCACAGATACGCAGTATTTT. Protein product: CASSSRTGGTDTQYF. This sequence joins TRBV7-3 and TRBJ2-3; 9 nucleotides agree with TRBD1. V lost 4 bases to trimming and J lost 1 base; unmatched junction nucleotides: 3. This CDR3 spans 15 amino acids. Germline assignment: CDR1 SGHTA and CDR2 FQGTGA. Full variable domain (rest looked up from reference TRBV7-3 and TRBJ2-3): GAGVSQTPSNKVTEKGKYVELRCDPISGHTALYWYRQSLGQGPEFLIYFQGTGAADDSGLPNDRFFAVRPEGSVSTLKIQRTERGDSAVYLCASSSRTGGTDTQYFGPGTRLTVL.

J is TRBJ1-4 and V is TRBV6-6; the D is unclear. Germline V gene lookup returns CDR1 MNHNY and CDR2 SVGAGI (reference sequence). V dropped 5 bases and J dropped 8 bases, with 6 bases sitting between them. The CDR3 spans 11 residues. CDR3 sequence reads: CASSPSEKLFF. The CDR3 DNA sequence: TGTGCCAGCAGTCCTTCCGAAAAACTGTTTTTT.

The genes are TRBV6-5 and TRBJ2-1, with 9 bases fitting TRBD1. Germline V gene data show CDR1 as MNHEY and CDR2 as SVGAGI. Trimming took 6 bases from V and 2 from J; bases not matched to a gene: 5. The CDR3 has 15 amino acids. Here the CDR3 reads CASSLRQGAYNEQFF. The CDR3 DNA reads as TGTGCCAGCAGCCTTAGACAGGGGGCCTACAATGAGCAGTTCTTC.

The rearrangement links TRBV6-4 to TRBJ2-1, with D possibly matching TRBD1 (6 bases). V lost 6 bases to trimming and J lost 2 bases, with 17 bases between them. The CDR3 runs 16 residues. Germline V CDR1 and CDR2: MRHNA, SNTAGT. The CDR3 is CASSPGHSITYNEQFF. CDR3 nucleotides: TGTGCCAGCAGCCCGGGACACAGCATAACCTACAATGAGCAGTTCTTC.

The chain couples TRBV6-5 to TRBJ1-1; 10 nucleotides line up with TRBD1. After removal of 2 bases from V and 11 bases from J, the junction contained 8 bases not matched to a gene. The CDR3 extends over 14 amino acids. CDR1 is MNHEY and CDR2 is SVGAGI in the germline V gene. The CDR3 protein is CASSYQDRGVDAFF. The CDR3 region has the DNA TGTGCCAGCAGTTACCAGGACAGGGGGGTTGACGCTTTCTTT.

DNA for the CDR3: TGCGCCAGCGGGCTAGCGGGAGGTTGGGGCACAGATACGCAGTATTTT. It encodes CASGLAGGWGTDTQYF. The chain combines TRBV10-2 with TRBJ2-3, with 11 bases aligning to TRBD2. Trimming removed 8 bases from V and 1 base from J; junction bases left unmatched: 8. This CDR3 has 16 amino acids. CDR1 and CDR2 (germline): WSHSY, SAAADI.

Here the CDR3 reads CASSLEGGLSYNEQFF. The CDR3 coding sequence is TGTGCCAGCAGCTTGGAGGGAGGACTCTCCTACAATGAGCAGTTCTTC. The rearrangement uses TRBV5-4 and TRBJ2-1; maybe TRBD2 (6 bases). Trimming shortened V by 0 bases and J by 0 bases, and 10 bases separated the two germline ends. From germline, CDR1 is SGHNT and CDR2 YYREEE (reference sequence). The CDR3 runs 16 residues.

The chain joins TRBV7-9 to TRBJ1-1; D gene unclear. This CDR3 spans 12 amino acids. Germline V gene sequence: CDR1 SEHNR, CDR2 FQNEAQ (reference sequence). Trimming removed 5 bases at V and 1 base at J, with 5 bases between. The DNA of the CDR3 is TGTGCCAGCAGCGTTCAGAACACTGAAGCTTTCTTT. Translated, it gives CASSVQNTEAFF.

The gene calls are TRBV6-5 and TRBJ1-2, with TRBD1 matching 7 bases. V shed 7 bases and J 8 bases; nucleotides not matched to a gene: 13. The germline V gene has CDR1 MNHEY and CDR2 SVGAGI. This CDR3 is built from 14 residues. The CDR3 loop is CASTARGRDGGYTF. The CDR3, as DNA: TGTGCCAGCACAGCGAGGGGGCGGGATGGAGGCTACACCTTC.

CDR3 in DNA: TGTGCCACCAGTTACAGAGAAGGTTACGAGCAGTACTTC. Protein: CATSYREGYEQYF. The chain joins TRBV15 to TRBJ2-7; D is uncertain. V dropped 6 bases and J dropped 4 bases, with 13 bases sitting between them. From germline, CDR1 is LNHNV and CDR2 YYDKDF (reference sequence). This CDR3 region has 13 residues.

The chain uses TRBV27 and TRBJ1-5, with 7 bases that match TRBD1. The CDR3 is 15 residues long. The V segment lost 5 bases and the J segment 6 bases; nucleotides outside the gene matches: 10. CDR1 is MNHEY and CDR2 is SMNVEV in the germline V gene (reference sequence). CDR3 residues: CASSRTGDAIQPQHF. CDR3 bases: TGTGCCAGCAGTCGAACAGGGGATGCTATTCAGCCCCAGCATTTT.